The 21 T cell receptor beta chains below all came from one sample that was sequenced in a study of cytomegalovirus exposure and HLA in healthy donors. The data were produced by immunoSEQ multiplex PCR, yet TCRdb's version contains in-frame clones alone and is incomplete. The sample has about 150,000 clones, 85% to 90% seen once. The sample was PBMCs. Receptors originate from a woman younger than 35 in good health and CMV-seropositive.

This clone has a single count. The rearrangement joins TRBV6-5 to TRBJ1-5; the D gene is possibly TRBD1 (5 bases). Trimming stripped 6 bases from V and 4 bases from J, with 16 bases between. The CDR3 has 15 residues. Germline V gene sequence: CDR1 MNHEY, CDR2 SVGAGI. CDR3 in amino acids: CASRPTGGGNQPQHF. Written as DNA, the CDR3 is TGTGCCAGCAGGCCCACGGGGGGAGGAAATCAGCCCCAGCATTTT.

V gene TRBV19 combines with J gene TRBJ2-1, with D possibly being TRBD1 (5 bases). V was pared by 5 bases and J by 7 bases, with 15 bases between. Germline lookup yields CDR1 LNHDA and CDR2 SQIVND (reference sequence). The CDR3 consists of 14 residues. In DNA, the CDR3 is TGTGCCAGTAGTTTGGTGGGGCGTAGGAATGAGCAGTTCTTC. The encoded protein is CASSLVGRRNEQFF.

The chain uses TRBV5-1 and TRBJ2-3, with 7 bases matching TRBD1. Germline assignment: CDR1 SGHRS and CDR2 YFSETQ. Germline trimming cut 3 bases from V and 0 bases from J; bases unmatched to any gene: 7. The length of the CDR3 is 16 residues. The CDR3 loop reads CASSSGQSFSTDTQYF. CDR3 nucleotides: TGCGCCAGCAGCTCGGGACAGTCCTTTAGCACAGATACGCAGTATTTT.

The genes are TRBV20-1 and TRBJ2-7; no firm D call. V lost 3 bases, J lost 5 bases, and 5 bases lay in between. The CDR3 runs 10 residues. The V gene's germline CDR1 is DFQATT and CDR2 SNEGSKA (reference sequence). The CDR3: CSASLDEQYF. The DNA for the CDR3 is TGCAGTGCTAGCCTAGACGAGCAGTACTTC.

CDR3 in DNA: TGTGCCAGCAGCATCCGAGGGATAGATACGCAGTATTTT. It encodes CASSIRGIDTQYF. This chain joins TRBV14 and TRBJ2-3, with D perhaps TRBD2 (5 bases). The germline gives CDR1 SGHDN, CDR2 FVKESK. V was shortened by 5 bases and J by 5 bases, with 11 bases between the two germline ends. The CDR3 runs 13 residues.

V is TRBV7-3 and J is TRBJ2-3, with 7 bases that match TRBD2. Per germline, CDR1 SGHTA and CDR2 FQGTGA. The CDR3 covers 16 residues. V gave up 1 base and J gave up 6 bases; unmatched junction bases: 10. The CDR3 bases are TGTGCCAGCAGCTTAAGGCAGGCGGGAGACACGGATACGCAGTATTTT. It is translated as CASSLRQAGDTDTQYF.

The table lists this clone with a few counts. The V gene is TRBV19, the J gene TRBJ2-7; 7 bases fit TRBD1. Germline V gene data show CDR1 as LNHDA and CDR2 as SQIVND (reference sequence). Trimming removed 4 bases from V and 1 base from J; junction bases left unmatched: 4. This CDR3 contains 14 residues. The CDR3 coding sequence is TGTGCCAGTAGTACGCCGGGACAGTCCTACGAGCAGTACTTC. It yields the protein CASSTPGQSYEQYF.

The chain uses TRBV29-1 and TRBJ2-2, with TRBD2 matching 13 bases. The germline V gene has CDR1 SQVTM and CDR2 ANQGSEA. There are 18 residues in the CDR3. V lost 0 bases, J lost 6 bases, and 10 bases stayed unmatched. CDR3 DNA: TGCAGCGTTGAAGAATATCTGGGGACTAGCGGGAATTCCGGGGAGCTGTTTTTT. The encoded protein is CSVEEYLGTSGNSGELFF.

This sequence joins TRBV10-3 and TRBJ2-1; 7 nucleotides match TRBD1. Trimming cost V 0 bases and J 5 bases; bases outside gene matches: 10. Germline-derived CDR1 and CDR2 are ENHRY and SYGVKD. The CDR3 is made up of 17 amino acids. The CDR3: CAISESTDRDTHNEQFF. The CDR3 nucleotides are TGTGCCATCAGTGAGTCCACCGACAGGGACACACACAATGAGCAGTTCTTC.

The chain recombines TRBV7-2 with TRBJ2-7; D is possibly TRBD2 (6 bases). Trimming shortened V by 1 base and J by 2 bases, and 15 bases separated the two germline ends. From germline, CDR1 is SGHTA and CDR2 FQGNSA. The CDR3 extends over 16 amino acids. The CDR3 spells CASSLGGSGAAYEQYF. The CDR3 DNA is TGTGCCAGCAGCTTAGGTGGTAGCGGAGCAGCCTACGAGCAGTACTTC. Full variable domain (missing parts from reference TRBV7-2 and TRBJ2-7): GAGVSQSPSNKVTEKGKDVELRCDPISGHTALYWYRQSLGQGLEFLIYFQGNSAPDKSGLPSDRFSAERTGGSVSTLTIQRTQQEDSAVYLCASSLGGSGAAYEQYFGPGTRLTVT.

The chain couples TRBV10-3 to TRBJ2-3; 14 positions agree with TRBD2. Germline V gene sequence: CDR1 ENHRY, CDR2 SYGVKD. V lost 4 bases and J lost 2; bases outside the gene matches: 11. The CDR3 loop spans 19 amino acids. DNA of the CDR3: TGTGCCATCAGTGGACTAGCGGGAGGGCGAGGGGCACCCACAGATACGCAGTATTTT. It is translated as CAISGLAGGRGAPTDTQYF.

The chain recombines TRBV9 with TRBJ2-2; weak D call: TRBD2 (5 bases). The V gene's germline CDR1 is SGDLS and CDR2 YYNGEE. V was shortened by 6 bases and J by 1 base, with 13 bases between the two germline ends. This CDR3 is 15 amino acids long. CDR3 sequence: CASNGRSGNTGELFF. The CDR3 DNA reads TGTGCCAGCAACGGAAGAAGCGGGAACACCGGGGAGCTGTTTTTT.

The gene calls are TRBV7-2 and TRBJ2-7, with 8 bases aligning to TRBD2. The V and J ends lost 5 bases and 5 bases, in that order; junction bases with no gene match: 8. This CDR3 has 14 residues. The germline gives CDR1 SGHTA, CDR2 FQGNSA. CDR3 loop: CASSPSGTSDEQYF. CDR3 sequence (DNA): TGTGCCAGCAGCCCGTCCGGGACTAGTGACGAGCAGTACTTC.

The chain couples TRBV5-1 to TRBJ2-1; 11 bases line up with TRBD2. Trimming removed 5 bases from V and 9 bases from J; junction bases left unmatched: 10. Germline V lookup: CDR1 SGHRS, CDR2 YFSETQ. The CDR3 runs 15 residues. CDR3 protein: CASRNELAGAGEQFF. CDR3 nucleotide sequence: TGCGCCAGCAGGAACGAACTAGCGGGAGCTGGTGAGCAGTTCTTC.

V is TRBV15 and J is TRBJ1-2, with 8 bases identical to TRBD1. The CDR3 contains 15 residues. Germline-derived CDR1 and CDR2 are LNHNV and YYDKDF (reference sequence). J was trimmed by 6 bases and V by 1 base; bases with no gene match: 7. The CDR3 coding sequence is TGTGCCACCAGCAGAGGTCGGGACAGGTCGGATGGCTACACCTTC. Amino acids: CATSRGRDRSDGYTF.

This clone was counted a single time. The V and J genes are TRBV5-1 and TRBJ2-5, with TRBD2 identical over 10 bases. Per the germline V gene, CDR1 is SGHRS and CDR2 is YFSETQ. The CDR3 totals 14 residues. V lost 5 bases to trimming and J lost 3 bases; unmatched junction nucleotides: 4. As DNA, the CDR3 is TGCGCCAGCAGGCCCGGGACTAGCGAAGAGACCCAGTACTTC. Protein sequence: CASRPGTSEETQYF.

The chain links TRBV7-3 to TRBJ2-3, with TRBD1 matching over 12 bases. Germline lookup yields CDR1 SGHTA and CDR2 FQGTGA. Unmatched junction bases numbered 2, after V lost 2 bases and J lost 2 bases. The CDR3 loop spans 16 amino acids. In DNA form, the CDR3 reads TGTGCCAGCAGCTTATTGGGACAGGGGGCCACAGATACGCAGTATTTT. Protein: CASSLLGQGATDTQYF.

The chain uses TRBV4-2 and TRBJ2-1; 15 bases match TRBD2. CDR1 and CDR2 (germline): LGHNA, YNFKEQ. This CDR3 has 17 residues. J gave up 7 bases and V 4 bases, and 8 bases lay outside the gene matches. The CDR3, as DNA: TGTGCCAGCAGCCCTGGACTAGCGGGAGGGCCGGGGAATGAGCAGTTCTTC. The encoded protein is CASSPGLAGGPGNEQFF.

The rearrangement links TRBV27 to TRBJ1-2; 8 bases match TRBD1. This CDR3 spans 13 amino acids. V lost 5 bases and J lost 7; bases outside the gene matches: 6. The germline V gene has CDR1 MNHEY and CDR2 SMNVEV (reference sequence). Here the CDR3 DNA reads TGTGCCAGCAGTCCCAGGGGGCCGGTTGGCTACACCTTC. It yields the protein CASSPRGPVGYTF.

This chain links TRBV10-3 with TRBJ2-3, with 9 bases lining up with TRBD2. V trimming: 0 bases; J trimming: 2 bases; junction bases outside the gene matches: 12. Per germline, CDR1 ENHRY and CDR2 SYGVKD. The CDR3 is 19 amino acids. The CDR3 protein is CAISESTLGVAGVTDTQYF. CDR3 nucleotide sequence: TGTGCCATCAGTGAGTCGACCCTCGGGGTAGCGGGAGTCACAGATACGCAGTATTTT.

The chain combines TRBV18 with TRBJ2-7; tentatively, D is TRBD1 (5 bases). V lost 0 bases to trimming and J lost 2 bases, with 11 bases between them. CDR3 length: 15 amino acids. Germline V lookup: CDR1 KGHSH, CDR2 LQKENI. CDR3: CASSPPTGRAYEQYF. As DNA, the CDR3 is TGTGCCAGCTCACCACCGACGGGCAGGGCCTACGAGCAGTACTTC.